Presented here are 9 T cell receptor beta chains from one specimen sequenced in a study of shared clonotypes between healthy human individuals. Positive CCR7 selection of CD45RO-negative cells yielded the naive CD8 cells, and terminally differentiated effector memory CD45RA+ cells were excluded. Using immunoSEQ multiplex PCR, the repertoire was profiled, and TCRdb retains in-frame clones only, with some absent. The top ten hold 1.5% to 2% of the sample, which has about 2.2 million clones, about 92% seen once. What was sequenced was naive CD8+ T cells from PBMCs. These receptors all stem from a man aged 18 to 29 in good health. Some clones in this sample may be carry-over from other donors' samples.

This sequence joins TRBV28 and TRBJ2-2; D perhaps matches TRBD2 (5 bases). The CDR3 has 14 residues. Germline CDR1 MDHEN, CDR2 SYDVKM. The V end was cut by 5 bases, the J end by 4 bases, with 11 bases between. CDR3 sequence: CASSLDSSTGELFF. CDR3 DNA: TGTGCCAGCAGTCTGGACTCATCCACCGGGGAGCTGTTTTTT.

The chain has TRBV11-1 and TRBJ1-1; D ambiguous. V gave up 3 bases and J gave up 0 bases, with 2 bases separating them. CDR1 and CDR2 (germline): SGHAT, FQDESV (reference sequence). The CDR3 runs 12 residues. The DNA for the CDR3 is TGTGCCAGCAGCTTTGTGAACACTGAAGCTTTCTTT. This encodes CASSFVNTEAFF.

The chain is built from TRBV11-2 and TRBJ2-2; TRBD2 agrees at 12 bases. Germline assignment: CDR1 SGHAT and CDR2 FQNNGV. This CDR3 comprises 19 residues. V was pared by 1 base and J by 1 base, with 7 bases of the junction left unmatched. CDR3: CASSLALAGGPRNTGELFF. CDR3 coding DNA: TGTGCCAGCAGCTTAGCACTAGCGGGAGGACCAAGGAACACCGGGGAGCTGTTTTTT.

The V call is TRBV19, the J call TRBJ2-7; D gene ambiguous. The tail of the sequence fits TRBJ2-1 better, so the J call may be wrong. CDR1 and CDR2 (germline): LNHDA, SQIVND (reference sequence). The CDR3 loop spans 13 amino acids. In nucleotides, the CDR3 is TGTGCCAGTGCGTTAGGGATCTACAATGAGCAGTTCTTC. Amino acids: CASALGIYNEQFF.

About this clone itself: Within the sample, other DNA sequences also encode this same CDR3. The rearrangement joins TRBV9 to TRBJ2-1, with unresolved D. Trimming removed 0 bases from V and 0 bases from J, with 7 bases in between. This CDR3 has 15 residues. Germline values: CDR1 SGDLS, CDR2 YYNGEE. The CDR3 nucleotides read TGTGCCAGCAGCGTAGGGCTAGGCTCCTACAATGAGCAGTTCTTC. It specifies CASSVGLGSYNEQFF.

The rearrangement links TRBV30 to TRBJ1-1; D gene ambiguous. This CDR3 is 16 amino acids long. V lost 1 base and J lost 3, with 18 bases in between. The germline V gene has CDR1 GTSNPN and CDR2 SVGIG (reference sequence). This CDR3 is CAWSEVESVGHTEAFF. CDR3 DNA: TGTGCCTGGAGTGAAGTGGAAAGTGTAGGACACACTGAAGCTTTCTTT.

A note on this clone: The junction differs from germline at one of its ends, possibly a read error. The V and J genes are TRBV11-2 and TRBJ2-1; 11 bases line up with TRBD2. The CDR3 totals 12 residues. Germline assignment: CDR1 SGHAT and CDR2 FQNNGV. CDR3 nucleotide sequence: TGTGCCAGCAGCTTAGGGGGTAGCGGGAGGGTCTTC. Its protein product is CASSLGGSGRVF. The full variable domain, with the rest looked up from reference TRBV11-2 and TRBJ2-1, is EAGVAQSPRYKIIEKRQSVAFWCNPISGHATLYWYQQILGQGPKLLIQFQNNGVVDDSQLPKDRFSAERLKGVDSTLKIQPAKLEDSAVYLCASSLGGSGRVFGPGTRLTVL.

The chain couples TRBV7-9 to TRBJ2-5; D gene uncertain. CDR1 SEHNR and CDR2 FQNEAQ come from the germline V gene (reference sequence). V lost 5 bases and J 4 bases, leaving 14 bases between the germline ends. This CDR3 comprises 14 residues. This chain's CDR3 is CASSPEHELETQYF. In DNA, the CDR3 is TGTGCCAGCAGCCCAGAGCACGAGTTAGAGACCCAGTACTTC. The complete variable domain, with remaining parts taken from reference TRBV7-9 and TRBJ2-5, reads DTGVSQNPRHKITKRGQNVTFRCDPISEHNRLYWYRQTLGQGPEFLTYFQNEAQLEKSRLLSDRFSAERPKGSFSTLEIQRTEQGDSAMYLCASSPEHELETQYFGPGTRLLVL.

This chain links TRBV27 with TRBJ2-1; TRBD2 aligns across 7 bases. The germline gives CDR1 MNHEY, CDR2 SMNVEV (reference sequence). J gave up 5 bases and V 9 bases, and 4 bases lay outside the gene matches. This CDR3 is built from 12 residues. CDR3 residues: CASGTIHNEQFF. CDR3 bases: TGTGCCAGTGGGACTATCCACAATGAGCAGTTCTTC.